These 23 T cell receptor beta chains were all obtained from the same sample, sequenced in a study of long-term antiretroviral therapy in people with HIV. Survey level was the resolution at which the v3.0 immunoSEQ assay ran. The protocol was immunoSEQ multiplex PCR, while the TCRdb copy is restricted to in-frame clones and leaves out a portion. The sample lists about 35,000 clones, around 94% seen once, with 3.6% in the top ten. Material: unsorted PBMCs, obtained 4.1 years after starting antiretroviral therapy. These receptors came from a woman aged 45 to 65 with HIV.

V is TRBV5-4 and J is TRBJ1-4, with 10 bases fitting TRBD1. Germline V gives CDR1 SGHNT, CDR2 YYREEE (reference sequence). The CDR3 sequence is 16 residues long. Trimming took 4 bases from V and 8 from J; bases not matched to a gene: 11. CDR3 nucleotide sequence: TGTGCCAGCAGCCCCAAAACCGGGACAGGGGTCGAAAAACTGTTTTTT. It encodes CASSPKTGTGVEKLFF. Filled out from reference TRBV5-4 and TRBJ1-4, the complete variable domain reads ETGVTQSPTHLIKTRGQQVTLRCSSQSGHNTVSWYQQALGQGPQFIFQYYREEENGRGNFPPRFSGLQFPNYSSELNVNALELDDSALYLCASSPKTGTGVEKLFFGSGTQLSVL.

Concerning this clone: One junction end does not reproduce the germline sequence, and a read error may be involved. The chain links TRBV7-7 to TRBJ2-3, with D possibly called TRBD1 or TRBD2 (5 bases each). This CDR3 comprises 16 residues. The V gene's germline CDR1 is SSHAT and CDR2 FNYEAQ (reference sequence). The CDR3 DNA follows: TGTGCTAGCAGCCCTCTGGGGACGGTTAGCACAGATACGCAGTATTTT. As protein: CASSPLGTVSTDTQYF.

The rearrangement uses TRBV4-3 and TRBJ1-1, with D uncertain. Germline CDR1 reads LGHNA; CDR2 reads YSLEER. This CDR3 is 13 amino acids long. Trimming cost V 4 bases and J 5 bases, with 11 bases left between them. The CDR3 loop reads CASSLERGTEAFF. Here the CDR3 DNA reads TGCGCCAGCAGCCTTGAGAGAGGAACTGAAGCTTTCTTT.

In its sample, this clone was seen once. V gene TRBV5-4 combines with J gene TRBJ1-4, with TRBD1 matching over 9 bases. Germline V gene data show CDR1 as SGHNT and CDR2 as YYREEE (reference sequence). The CDR3 totals 15 residues. The J segment lost 6 bases and the V segment lost 4 bases, leaving 7 bases of the junction unmatched. CDR3 sequence: CASSGGGQGDEKLFF. The CDR3 DNA is TGTGCCAGCAGCGGGGGGGGACAGGGAGATGAAAAACTGTTTTTT.

The chain recombines TRBV5-1 with TRBJ2-4; D unresolved. Trimming stripped 5 bases from V and 1 base from J, with 13 bases between. In germline, CDR1 is SGHRS, CDR2 YFSETQ. The CDR3 runs to 15 residues. Here the CDR3 DNA reads TGCGCCAGCAGAGAGGATGCTCCTGCCAAAAACATTCAGTACTTC. As protein: CASREDAPAKNIQYF.

The chain joins TRBV6-1 to TRBJ2-3, with 7 bases that match TRBD2. Germline lookup yields CDR1 MNHNS and CDR2 SASEGT. This CDR3 comprises 14 residues. The V segment lost 5 bases and the J segment 0 bases; nucleotides outside the gene matches: 2. In DNA, the CDR3 is TGTGCCAGCAGTAGGGACTACAGCACAGATACGCAGTATTTT. It specifies CASSRDYSTDTQYF.

The chain combines TRBV9 with TRBJ2-5, with 10 bases aligning to TRBD2. Per germline, CDR1 SGDLS and CDR2 YYNGEE. The V gene end was trimmed by 3 bases and the J gene end by 7 bases; junction bases not matched to a gene: 9. The CDR3 extends over 15 amino acids. The CDR3: CASSGAGGPLGTQYF. In nucleotides, the CDR3 is TGTGCCAGCAGCGGAGCGGGGGGGCCCCTGGGGACCCAGTACTTC.

CDR3 sequence reads: CASSHAGIGNEKLFF. The CDR3, as DNA: TGTGCCAGCAGTCACGCCGGGATTGGAAATGAAAAACTGTTTTTT. The chain combines TRBV6-1 with TRBJ1-4; D uncertain. V was cut by 5 bases and J by 5 bases, with 15 bases left in between. Germline CDR1 MNHNS, CDR2 SASEGT. This CDR3 has 15 amino acids.

The gene calls are TRBV5-1 and TRBJ2-7; D not certain. Deletions cut 0 bases from V and 5 bases from J, with 6 bases between. The CDR3 spans 12 residues. Per the germline V gene, CDR1 is SGHRS and CDR2 is YFSETQ. As DNA, the CDR3 is TGCGCCAGCAGCTTGGCCCTAGACGAGCAGTACTTC. As protein: CASSLALDEQYF.

This sequence joins TRBV6-6 and TRBJ2-7; 11 bases fit TRBD2. CDR3 length equals 14 residues. CDR1 MNHNY and CDR2 SVGAGI come from the germline V gene (reference sequence). The V segment lost 2 bases and the J segment 3 bases; nucleotides outside the gene matches: 0. The chain's CDR3 is CASSYGLAGYEQYF. CDR3 in DNA: TGTGCCAGCAGTTACGGACTAGCGGGCTACGAGCAGTACTTC.

The rearrangement uses TRBV10-3 and TRBJ2-5, with 7 nucleotides matching TRBD1. V gave up 2 bases and J gave up 5 bases; unmatched junction bases: 5. The CDR3 is made up of 14 amino acids. Germline V gene sequence: CDR1 ENHRY, CDR2 SYGVKD. The CDR3 nucleotides are TGTGCCATCAGTGAGAAGGGGGCAGTGGAGACCCAGTACTTC. Translating gives CAISEKGAVETQYF.

The V and J genes are TRBV9 and TRBJ1-1; D remains ambiguous. Germline CDR1 reads SGDLS; CDR2 reads YYNGEE. The CDR3 has 15 amino acids. V lost 4 bases, J lost 4 bases, and 17 bases lay in between. The CDR3, as DNA: TGTGCCAGCAGCTCGAGTCTAGTTGCAAGCACTGAAGCTTTCTTT. Residues: CASSSSLVASTEAFF.

The rearrangement joins TRBV19 to TRBJ2-3; D is ambiguous. Germline assignment: CDR1 LNHDA and CDR2 SQIVND (reference sequence). CDR3 length: 14 residues. Trimming stripped 4 bases from V and 2 bases from J, with 10 bases between. CDR3 in amino acids: CASSRWDPTDTQYF. DNA for the CDR3: TGTGCCAGTAGTAGGTGGGATCCCACAGATACGCAGTATTTT.

The chain is built from TRBV5-1 and TRBJ1-4; 7 bases are shared with TRBD1. The CDR3 covers 14 residues. Germline CDR1 is SGHRS and CDR2 is YFSETQ. Trimming cost V 4 bases and J 5 bases; bases outside gene matches: 5. The CDR3 sequence: CASSQGQRNEKLFF. In nucleotides, the CDR3 is TGCGCCAGCAGCCAGGGACAGAGAAATGAAAAACTGTTTTTT.

This clone occurred a few times. The chain recombines TRBV4-1 with TRBJ2-1; D gene unclear. V gave up 0 bases and J gave up 4 bases, with 4 bases separating them. The germline gives CDR1 MGHRA, CDR2 YSYEKL. The CDR3 is made up of 13 amino acids. CDR3 nucleotides: TGCGCCAGCAGCCAAGAAACGTACAATGAGCAGTTCTTC. Translated: CASSQETYNEQFF.

The CDR3 loop reads CASSLWQGREETQYF. The DNA of the CDR3 is TGCGCCAGCAGCCTTTGGCAGGGGAGAGAAGAGACCCAGTACTTC. The rearrangement links TRBV4-1 to TRBJ2-5; possible D gene TRBD1, 6 bases. This CDR3 region has 15 residues. With 4 bases removed from V and 3 bases from J, the gap between germline ends came to 15 bases. Germline-derived CDR1 and CDR2 are MGHRA and YSYEKL.

V usage is TRBV9 and J usage is TRBJ2-3; D assignment may be TRBD1 or TRBD2 (6 bases each). The germline V gene has CDR1 SGDLS and CDR2 YYNGEE. This CDR3 comprises 15 residues. Trimming pared 0 bases from V and 0 bases from J, leaving 8 bases between. The CDR3 nucleotides are TGTGCCAGCAGCGTAGGAGGGGGGAGCACAGATACGCAGTATTTT. It specifies CASSVGGGSTDTQYF.

V usage is TRBV29-1 and J usage is TRBJ1-2; 7 bases fit TRBD1. The V and J ends lost 4 bases and 6 bases, in that order; junction bases with no gene match: 2. The CDR3 contains 11 residues. Germline values: CDR1 SQVTM, CDR2 ANQGSEA. The CDR3 DNA is TGCAGCGTTGGGGGACAGCATGGCTACACCTTC. Translation: CSVGGQHGYTF.

The genes are TRBV9 and TRBJ1-2; D remains ambiguous. Germline V gene sequence: CDR1 SGDLS, CDR2 YYNGEE. The CDR3 totals 13 residues. Between the trimmed V and J ends, which lost 1 base and 7 bases, there was a span of 11 bases. DNA of the CDR3: TGTGCCAGCAGCGTACTAGAGGGAGTTGGCTACACCTTC. It is translated as CASSVLEGVGYTF. The complete variable domain, with remaining parts taken from reference TRBV9 and TRBJ1-2, reads DSGVTQTPKHLITATGQRVTLRCSPRSGDLSVYWYQQSLDQGLQFLIQYYNGEERAKGNILERFSAQQFPDLHSELNLSSLELGDSALYFCASSVLEGVGYTFGSGTRLTVV.

The V call is TRBV4-1, the J call TRBJ1-4; 8 bases are shared with TRBD1. There are 15 residues in the CDR3. The germline gives CDR1 MGHRA, CDR2 YSYEKL. Germline trimming cut 4 bases from V and 6 bases from J; bases unmatched to any gene: 7. CDR3 in amino acids: CASSPDREKDEKLFF. The CDR3 DNA follows: TGCGCCAGCAGCCCGGACAGGGAAAAAGATGAAAAACTGTTTTTT.

The V gene is TRBV6-6, the J gene TRBJ2-7, with D perhaps being TRBD1 or TRBD2 (6 bases each). The V end lost 5 bases, the J end lost 5 bases, and 22 bases lay between the germline ends. Per germline, CDR1 MNHNY and CDR2 SVGAGI (reference sequence). CDR3 length: 16 residues. In nucleotides, the CDR3 is TGTGCCAGCAGTAAGCCTCCGGAGGGGGTGACCCACGAGCAGTACTTC. Its translation: CASSKPPEGVTHEQYF.

This clone was observed once. This chain connects TRBV30 to TRBJ1-1, with 7 bases matching TRBD1. V was pared by 8 bases and J by 0 bases, with 3 bases of the junction left unmatched. Germline V gene lookup returns CDR1 GTSNPN and CDR2 SVGIG (reference sequence). The CDR3 consists of 12 residues. The CDR3, as DNA: TGTGCCCGGGACAGCCTGAACACTGAAGCTTTCTTT. This gives the protein CARDSLNTEAFF. Complete variable domain (other parts from reference TRBV30 and TRBJ1-1): SQTIHQWPATLVQPVGSPLSLECTVEGTSNPNLYWYRQAAGRGLQLLFYSVGIGQISSEVPQNLSASRPQDRQFILSSKKLLLSDSGFYLCARDSLNTEAFFGQGTRLTVV.

CDR3 sequence (DNA): TGTGCCAGCACCCAGGGTTTGGTAAACACTGAAGCTTTCTTT. This gives the protein CASTQGLVNTEAFF. This chain links TRBV7-9 with TRBJ1-1, with TRBD1 as a possible D gene (5 bases). CDR3 size: 14 residues. Germline lookup yields CDR1 SEHNR and CDR2 FQNEAQ (reference sequence). V lost 7 bases to trimming and J lost 2 bases, with 14 bases between them.